The next 3 T cell receptor beta chains were all read from a single sample in a study of vaccination and CD4 T cells after COVID-19. MiXCR, applied by TCRdb to the PCR reads, yields one record per CDR3 protein. The sample records fewer than 25,000 distinct CDR3 sequences, around 49% being singletons. The starting material was CD4+ T cells from blood, obtained before SARS-CoV-2 vaccination. Receptor source: a human donor who had recovered from COVID-19.

Written as DNA, the CDR3 is TGTGCCAGCAGGGCGGAAGAGACCCAGTACTTC. Translation gives CASRAEETQYF. V is TRBV2 and J is TRBJ2-5; no clear D. Germline CDR1 and CDR2: SNHLY and FYNNEI. V was cut by 6 bases and J by 3 bases, with 5 bases left in between. The CDR3 has 11 residues.

The rearrangement uses TRBV20-1 and TRBJ2-3; D may be TRBD2 (5 bases). This CDR3 is built from 15 residues. V gave up 0 bases and J gave up 1 base, with 11 bases separating them. CDR1 is DFQATT and CDR2 is SNEGSKA in the germline V gene (reference sequence). The CDR3: CSARDLSGRTDTQYF. The CDR3 DNA reads TGCAGTGCTAGAGATCTGAGCGGACGCACAGATACGCAGTATTTT.

This clonotype turned up a few times. The chain has TRBV27 and TRBJ2-2; TRBD2 is a possible D gene (6 bases). The germline V and J ends were trimmed by 3 bases and 6 bases, with 8 bases remaining between them. The CDR3 length is 13 residues. Germline V lookup: CDR1 MNHEY, CDR2 SMNVEV (reference sequence). The CDR3 spells CASSLVAAGELFF. As DNA, the CDR3 is TGTGCCAGCAGTTTGGTAGCGGCCGGGGAGCTGTTTTTT.